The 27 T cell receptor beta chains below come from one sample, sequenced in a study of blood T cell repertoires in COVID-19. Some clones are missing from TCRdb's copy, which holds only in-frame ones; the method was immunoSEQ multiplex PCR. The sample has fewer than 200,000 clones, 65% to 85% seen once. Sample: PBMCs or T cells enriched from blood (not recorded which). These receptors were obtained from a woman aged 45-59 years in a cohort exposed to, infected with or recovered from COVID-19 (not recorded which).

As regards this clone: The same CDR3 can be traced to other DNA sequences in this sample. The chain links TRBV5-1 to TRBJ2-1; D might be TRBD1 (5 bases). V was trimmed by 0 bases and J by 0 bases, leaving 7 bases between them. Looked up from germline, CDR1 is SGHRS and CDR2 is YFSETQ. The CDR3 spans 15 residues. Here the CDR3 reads CASSLGDSSYNEQFF. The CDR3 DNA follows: TGCGCCAGCAGCTTGGGAGACAGCTCCTACAATGAGCAGTTCTTC.

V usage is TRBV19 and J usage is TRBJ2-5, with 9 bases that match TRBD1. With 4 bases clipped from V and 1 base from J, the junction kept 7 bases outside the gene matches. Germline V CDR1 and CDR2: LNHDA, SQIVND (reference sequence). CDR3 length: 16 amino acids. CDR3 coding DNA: TGTGCCAGTAGTACGACGACAGGGGGAGGCCAAGAGACCCAGTACTTC. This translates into CASSTTTGGGQETQYF.

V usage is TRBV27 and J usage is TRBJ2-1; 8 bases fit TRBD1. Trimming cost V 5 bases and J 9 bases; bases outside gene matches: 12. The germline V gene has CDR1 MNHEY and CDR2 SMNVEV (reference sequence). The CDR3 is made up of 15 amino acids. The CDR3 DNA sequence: TGTGCCAGCAGTGGCCGGGACAGGTGGGCCGGTGAGCAGTTCTTC. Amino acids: CASSGRDRWAGEQFF.

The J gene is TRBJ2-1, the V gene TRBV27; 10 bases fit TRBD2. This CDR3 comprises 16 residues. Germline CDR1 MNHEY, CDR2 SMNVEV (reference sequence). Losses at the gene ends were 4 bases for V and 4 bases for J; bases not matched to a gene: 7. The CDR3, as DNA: TGTGCCAGCAGTTCCCATAGCGGGAGGCCATACAATGAGCAGTTCTTC. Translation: CASSSHSGRPYNEQFF.

CDR3 sequence: CATSDSGDTEAFF. In nucleotides, the CDR3 is TGTGCCACCAGTGATAGCGGCGACACTGAAGCTTTCTTT. J is TRBJ1-1 and V is TRBV24-1; no clear D gene. The CDR3 length is 13 residues. V was clipped by 3 bases and J by 3 bases, with 7 bases between them. Looked up from germline, CDR1 is KGHDR and CDR2 is SFDVKD.

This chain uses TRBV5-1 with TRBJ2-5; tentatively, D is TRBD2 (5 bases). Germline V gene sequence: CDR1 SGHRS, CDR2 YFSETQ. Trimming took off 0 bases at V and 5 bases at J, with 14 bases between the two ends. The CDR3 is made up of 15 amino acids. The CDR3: CASSLEWGAQETQYF. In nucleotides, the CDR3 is TGCGCCAGCAGCTTGGAATGGGGAGCGCAGGAGACCCAGTACTTC.

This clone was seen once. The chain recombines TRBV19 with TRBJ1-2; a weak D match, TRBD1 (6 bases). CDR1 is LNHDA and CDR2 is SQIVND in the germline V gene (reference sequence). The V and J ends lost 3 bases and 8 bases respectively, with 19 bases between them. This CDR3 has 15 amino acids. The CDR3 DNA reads TGTGCCAGTAGTATGAAGGGCAGGGGTCTCTCCGGCTACACCTTC. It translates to CASSMKGRGLSGYTF.

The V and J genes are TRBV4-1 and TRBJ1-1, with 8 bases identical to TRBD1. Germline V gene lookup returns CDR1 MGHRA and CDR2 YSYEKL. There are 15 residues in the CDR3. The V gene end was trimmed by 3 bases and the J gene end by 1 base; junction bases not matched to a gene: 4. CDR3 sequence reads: CASSQGGQGNTEAFF. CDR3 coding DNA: TGCGCCAGCAGCCAGGGCGGACAGGGGAACACTGAAGCTTTCTTT.

CDR3 protein: CASSFRSGEDQPQHF. The CDR3 region has the DNA TGTGCCAGCAGCTTCAGATCGGGGGAGGATCAGCCCCAGCATTTT. The chain employs TRBV5-5 and TRBJ1-5; TRBD1 might be the D (5 bases). CDR3 size: 15 residues. V was clipped by 2 bases and J by 5 bases, with 14 bases between them. Germline V lookup: CDR1 SGHKS, CDR2 YYEKEE (reference sequence).

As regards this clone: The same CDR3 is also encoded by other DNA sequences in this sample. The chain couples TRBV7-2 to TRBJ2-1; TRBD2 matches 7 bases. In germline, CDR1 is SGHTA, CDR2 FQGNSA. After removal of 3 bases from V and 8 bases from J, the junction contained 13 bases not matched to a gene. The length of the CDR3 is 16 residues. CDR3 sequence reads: CASSFPGGGGIHEQFF. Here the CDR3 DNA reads TGTGCCAGCAGCTTCCCGGGAGGCGGAGGGATCCATGAGCAGTTCTTC.

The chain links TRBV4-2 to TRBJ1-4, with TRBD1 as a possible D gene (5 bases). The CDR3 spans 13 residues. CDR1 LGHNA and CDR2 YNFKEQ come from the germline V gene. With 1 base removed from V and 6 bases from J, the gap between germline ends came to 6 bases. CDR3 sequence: CASSQGTHEKLFF. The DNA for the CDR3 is TGTGCCAGCAGCCAAGGGACACATGAAAAACTGTTTTTT.

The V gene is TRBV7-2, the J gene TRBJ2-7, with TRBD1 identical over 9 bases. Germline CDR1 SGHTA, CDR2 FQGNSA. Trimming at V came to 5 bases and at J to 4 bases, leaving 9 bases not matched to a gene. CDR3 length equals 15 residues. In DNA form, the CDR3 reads TGTGCCAGCAGCGCCCGAAGACAGGGGGGGTACGAGCAGTACTTC. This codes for CASSARRQGGYEQYF.

Here the CDR3 reads CASSQSRYEQYF. In DNA, the CDR3 is TGTGCCAGCAGCCAATCTCGCTACGAGCAGTACTTC. The V and J genes are TRBV16 and TRBJ2-7; no reliable D call. The V and J ends lost 0 bases and 3 bases respectively, with 3 bases between them. CDR3 size: 12 residues. Germline CDR1 KGHSY, CDR2 FQNENV.

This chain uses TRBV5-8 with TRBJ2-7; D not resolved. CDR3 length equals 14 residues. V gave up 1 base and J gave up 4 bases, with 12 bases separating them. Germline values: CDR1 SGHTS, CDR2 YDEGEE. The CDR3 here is CASSLRVTGYEQYF. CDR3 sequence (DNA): TGTGCCAGCAGCTTGCGGGTGACCGGGTACGAGCAGTACTTC.

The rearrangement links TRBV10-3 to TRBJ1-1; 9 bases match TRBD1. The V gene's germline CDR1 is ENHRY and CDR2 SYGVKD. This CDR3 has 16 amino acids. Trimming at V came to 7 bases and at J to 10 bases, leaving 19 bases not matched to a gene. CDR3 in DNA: TGTGCCATCATTTCTGGGACAGGGAGCCCGCCAGAGCGAGCTTTCTTT. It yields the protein CAIISGTGSPPERAFF.

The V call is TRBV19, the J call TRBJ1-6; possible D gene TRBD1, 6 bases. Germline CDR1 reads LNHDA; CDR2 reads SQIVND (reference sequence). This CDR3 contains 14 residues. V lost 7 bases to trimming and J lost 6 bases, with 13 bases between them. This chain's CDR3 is CASTTGTSNSPLHF. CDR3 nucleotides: TGTGCCAGTACTACCGGGACAAGTAATTCACCCCTCCACTTT.

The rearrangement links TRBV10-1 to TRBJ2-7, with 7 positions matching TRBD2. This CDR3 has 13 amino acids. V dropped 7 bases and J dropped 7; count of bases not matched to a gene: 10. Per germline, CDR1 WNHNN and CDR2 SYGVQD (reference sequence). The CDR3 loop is CASKPSGPGEQYF. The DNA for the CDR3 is TGCGCCAGCAAACCTAGCGGCCCAGGAGAGCAGTACTTC.

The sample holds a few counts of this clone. Here the CDR3 reads CASSSQTSGVTGELFF. In DNA, the CDR3 is TGCGCCAGCAGCTCCCAGACTAGCGGGGTCACCGGGGAGCTGTTTTTT. The chain is built from TRBV5-1 and TRBJ2-2; 11 nucleotides match TRBD2. After removal of 3 bases from V and 4 bases from J, the junction contained 5 bases not matched to a gene. CDR3 size: 16 residues. From germline, CDR1 is SGHRS and CDR2 YFSETQ.

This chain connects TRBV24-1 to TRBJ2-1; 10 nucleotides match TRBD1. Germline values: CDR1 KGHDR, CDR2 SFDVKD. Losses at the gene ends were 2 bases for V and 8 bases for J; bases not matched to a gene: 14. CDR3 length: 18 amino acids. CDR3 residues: CATSDSLGVGQGLDEQFF. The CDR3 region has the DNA TGTGCCACCAGTGATTCGTTGGGGGTGGGACAGGGGCTCGATGAGCAGTTCTTC.

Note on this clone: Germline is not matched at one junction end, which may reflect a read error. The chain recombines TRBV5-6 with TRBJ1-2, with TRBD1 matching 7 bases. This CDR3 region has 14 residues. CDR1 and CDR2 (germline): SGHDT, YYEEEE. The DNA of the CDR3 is TGTGCCAGCATCTTGACCAGGGGGGTTTATGGCTACACCTTC. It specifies CASILTRGVYGYTF. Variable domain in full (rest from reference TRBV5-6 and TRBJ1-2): DAGVTQSPTHLIKTRGQQVTLRCSPKSGHDTVSWYQQALGQGPQFIFQYYEEEERQRGNFPDRFSGHQFPNYSSELNVNALLLGDSALYLCASILTRGVYGYTFGSGTRLTVV.

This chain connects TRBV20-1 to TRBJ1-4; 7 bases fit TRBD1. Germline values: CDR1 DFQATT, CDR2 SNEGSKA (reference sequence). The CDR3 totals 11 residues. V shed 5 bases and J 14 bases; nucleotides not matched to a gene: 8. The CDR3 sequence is CSASLQGRLFF. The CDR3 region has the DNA TGCAGTGCTTCCCTACAGGGGAGGCTGTTTTTT.

CDR3 sequence: CATSLETGGGETQYF. The CDR3 DNA reads as TGTGCCACCAGCCTCGAAACAGGGGGTGGGGAGACCCAGTACTTC. The genes are TRBV15 and TRBJ2-5; 8 nucleotides agree with TRBD1. Losses at the gene ends were 5 bases for V and 5 bases for J; bases not matched to a gene: 10. CDR3 length equals 15 residues. Germline loops: CDR1 LNHNV, CDR2 YYDKDF (reference sequence).

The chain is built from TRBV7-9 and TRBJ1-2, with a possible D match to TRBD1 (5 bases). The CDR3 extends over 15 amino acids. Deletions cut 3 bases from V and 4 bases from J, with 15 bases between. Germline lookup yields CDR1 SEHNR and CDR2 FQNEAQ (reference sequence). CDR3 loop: CASSFPFGGLYGYTF. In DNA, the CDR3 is TGTGCCAGCAGCTTTCCGTTCGGGGGTCTCTATGGCTACACCTTC.

The CDR3 DNA reads as TGTGCCAGCAGGTCCGGGACAGGGACCCCACGGCTTCATGGCTACACCTTC. Encoded protein: CASRSGTGTPRLHGYTF. This chain connects TRBV28 to TRBJ1-2, with TRBD1 matching 9 bases. This CDR3 spans 17 amino acids. Germline lookup yields CDR1 MDHEN and CDR2 SYDVKM. J was trimmed by 6 bases and V by 6 bases; bases with no gene match: 17.

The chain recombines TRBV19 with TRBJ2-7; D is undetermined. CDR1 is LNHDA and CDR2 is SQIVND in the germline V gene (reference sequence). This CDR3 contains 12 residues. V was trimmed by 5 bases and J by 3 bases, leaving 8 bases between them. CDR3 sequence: CASSPNSYEQYF. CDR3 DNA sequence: TGTGCCAGTAGTCCCAACAGCTACGAGCAGTACTTC.

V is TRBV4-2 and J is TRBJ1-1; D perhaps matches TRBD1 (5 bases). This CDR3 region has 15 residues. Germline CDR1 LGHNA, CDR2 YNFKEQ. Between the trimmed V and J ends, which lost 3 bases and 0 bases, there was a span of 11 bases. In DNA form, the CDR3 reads TGTGCCAGCAGCCAGGACAACCTCATGAACACTGAAGCTTTCTTT. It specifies CASSQDNLMNTEAFF.

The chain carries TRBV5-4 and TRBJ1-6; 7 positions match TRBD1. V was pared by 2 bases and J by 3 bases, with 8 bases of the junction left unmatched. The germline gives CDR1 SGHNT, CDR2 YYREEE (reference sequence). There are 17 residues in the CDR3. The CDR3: CASSFGGRGDYNSPLHF. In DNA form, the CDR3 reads TGTGCCAGCAGCTTTGGGGGCAGGGGGGACTATAATTCACCCCTCCACTTT.